This TCR beta chain came from a study of T-cell reconstitution after alpha-beta-depleted transplantation in children. Looked up from germline, CDR1 is KGHSH and CDR2 is LQKENI. Trimming shortened V by 3 bases and J by 5 bases, and 12 bases separated the two germline ends. The CDR3 runs 14 residues. Unique molecular identifiers tagged the TCRbeta library. Using its own MiXCR run on the PCR reads, TCRdb lists one record per CDR3 protein. This table has a few hundred thousand distinct CDR3 sequences, almost 10% appearing once. The chain is built from TRBV18 and TRBJ2-3; D is possibly TRBD1 or TRBD2 (5 bases each). Sequenced material: PBMCs from the stem cell graft donor, taken from the stem cell graft. This clonotype was sampled from a human donor who donated a stem cell graft to a child with SCID. CDR3 nucleotides: TGTGCCAGCTCACCCCCGGCAGGGAGAGATACGCAGTATTTT. Amino acid sequence: CASSPPAGRDTQYF.